These T cell receptor beta chains were read from a single sample in a study of blood T cell repertoires in COVID-19. Generated by immunoSEQ multiplex PCR, the TCRdb table keeps only in-frame clones and is missing some. Of roughly 68,000 clones in the sample, roughly 88% were seen once. The specimen sequenced was peripheral blood. All receptors derive from a woman aged 70 to 79 with acute or convalescent COVID-19. CDR3s include the opening cysteine and the closing phenylalanine or tryptophan. Each record gives: D gene, clone size, J gene, V gene, CDR3 DNA, CDR3 protein. A D gene is named only where the DNA matches it firmly. Clone size is stated in some rows and not others, as once, few, many or a class when expanded.

- | - | TRBJ2-3 | TRBV5-8 | TGTGCCAGCAGCTTGGGGGGCGCGGGCACAGATACGCAGTATTTT | CASSLGGAGTDTQYF
TRBD1 | - | TRBJ1-5 | TRBV7-9 | TGTGCCAGCAGCCCAGAGACAGGGGACGGCAATCAGCCCCAGCATTTT | CASSPETGDGNQPQHF
- | - | TRBJ2-1 | TRBV20-1 | TGCAGTGCTAGCAACAATGAGCAGTTCTTC | CSASNNEQFF
- | - | TRBJ1-1 | TRBV27 | TGTGCCAGCAGTTTATCCTATTGGAACACTGAAGCTTTCTTT | CASSLSYWNTEAFF
- | - | TRBJ2-7 | TRBV15 | TGTGCCACCAGCCGCAGCGGCTACGAGCAGTACTTC | CATSRSGYEQYF
TRBD2 | - | TRBJ2-1 | TRBV7-8 | TGTGCCAGCAGCTCTGTTGTAGCGGGGAGCACACCGTACAATGAGCAGTTCTTC | CASSSVVAGSTPYNEQFF
- | - | TRBJ2-3 | TRBV27 | TGTGCCAGCAGTGCCGCGCAGACAGGTAGCACAGATACGCAGTATTTT | CASSAAQTGSTDTQYF
TRBD1 | - | TRBJ2-2 | TRBV6-4 | TGTGCCAGCAGTGACTATAGACAGGGCACCGGGGAGCTGTTTTTT | CASSDYRQGTGELFF
TRBD1 | few | TRBJ1-2 | TRBV18 | TGTGCCAGCTCATCCCGGACAGGGGATAAGGATTATGGCTACACCTTC | CASSSRTGDKDYGYTF
- | - | TRBJ1-4 | TRBV10-3 | TGTGCCATAGGACTGGGGGAAAAACTGTTTTTT | CAIGLGEKLFF
TRBD2 | - | TRBJ2-7 | TRBV28 | TGTGCCAGCAGCCCGGGACTAGCGGGGAACTACGAGCAGTACTTC | CASSPGLAGNYEQYF
TRBD1 | - | TRBJ1-4 | TRBV3-1/TRBV3-2 | TGTGCCAGCAGCCAAACCTCCGGGACAGGCTATGAAAAACTGTTTTTT | CASSQTSGTGYEKLFF
- | - | TRBJ2-2 | TRBV29-1 | TGCAGCGTTGGTTCAGGGCCGAACACCGGGGAGCTGTTTTTT | CSVGSGPNTGELFF
TRBD1 | - | TRBJ1-6 | TRBV2 | TGTGCCAGCAGTGAAGTTGGACAGGGCCGGTCACCCCTCCACTTT | CASSEVGQGRSPLHF
- | - | TRBJ1-5 | TRBV6-2/TRBV6-3 | TGTGCCAGCAGTTATCGGACATCCCACCAGATTTATAGCAATCAGCCCCAGCATTTT | CASSYRTSHQIYSNQPQHF
TRBD2 | - | TRBJ2-1 | TRBV6-2/TRBV6-3 | TGTGCCAGCAGCCGGGACTACGTTTATGAGCAGTTCTTC | CASSRDYVYEQFF
TRBD2 | - | TRBJ2-3 | TRBV28 | TGTGCCAGCAGAAAGACTAGCGGGATAACGCAGTATTTT | CASRKTSGITQYF
- | - | TRBJ1-4 | TRBV12-3/TRBV12-4 | TGTGCCAGCAGTTTATGGCGGGGGGAAAAACTGTTTTTT | CASSLWRGEKLFF
TRBD2 | - | TRBJ2-1 | TRBV18 | TGTGCCAGCTCACCACGGCGGGAGTCCTACAATGAGCAGTTCTTC | CASSPRRESYNEQFF
TRBD1 | - | TRBJ2-2 | TRBV6-5 | TGTGCCAGCAGGACAGGGGGGGAAACCGGGGAGCTGTTTTTT | CASRTGGETGELFF
- | - | TRBJ2-7 | TRBV18 | TGTGCCAGCTCACCACCCGAAAGATTCGGGGAGCAGTACTTC | CASSPPERFGEQYF
- | - | TRBJ1-1 | TRBV11-1 | TGTGCCAGCAGCCCTTGGGAGGCTACGAACACTGAAGCTTTCTTT | CASSPWEATNTEAFF
TRBD1 | - | TRBJ1-2 | TRBV28 | TGTGCCTCTCTATCGTCAGGGGGCGAGAAGGGCTACACCTTC | CASLSSGGEKGYTF
TRBD2 | - | TRBJ2-2 | TRBV30 | TGTGCCTGGAATCCAGCGGGGGGCCCAAGGTATCCCATCGGGGAGCTGTTTTTT | CAWNPAGGPRYPIGELFF
- | few | TRBJ2-7 | TRBV7-8 | TGTGCCAGCAGCTCCGGACAGTACGAGCAGTACTTC | CASSSGQYEQYF
- | - | TRBJ1-1 | TRBV19 | TGTGCCAGCTTTCAGGGCCGGACGAACACTGAAGCTTTCTTT | CASFQGRTNTEAFF
TRBD2 | - | TRBJ2-1 | TRBV6-4 | TGTGCCAGCAGTGAAACCCCGGCGGGAGCCTACAATGAGCAGTTCTTC | CASSETPAGAYNEQFF
- | - | TRBJ2-7 | TRBV4-3 | TGCGCCAGCAGCCAAGATAGAGGCAGCCCCTACGAGCAGTACTTC | CASSQDRGSPYEQYF
TRBD2 | - | TRBJ2-1 | TRBV7-3 | TGTGCCAGCAGGACCGGACTAGCGGGAGGGGGGACCTACAATGAGCAGTTCTTC | CASRTGLAGGGTYNEQFF
- | - | TRBJ1-5 | TRBV19 | TGTGCCAGTAAGAGCCGTTATCAGCCCCAGCATTTT | CASKSRYQPQHF
- | - | TRBJ1-2 | TRBV6-5 | TGTGCCAGCAGGGGCACGCGTTCTGGCTACACCTTC | CASRGTRSGYTF
- | - | TRBJ1-5 | TRBV7-2 | TGTGCCAGCAGCTCCGGGGGGGGAAGGAATCAGCCCCAGCATTTT | CASSSGGGRNQPQHF
TRBD2 | - | TRBJ2-1 | TRBV5-1 | TGCGCCAGCAGCTATAGGACTAGCGGATACAATGAGCAGTTCTTC | CASSYRTSGYNEQFF
- | once | TRBJ1-3 | TRBV7-7 | TGTGCTAGCAGCGCTACTTCCTCTGGAAACACCATATATTTT | CASSATSSGNTIYF
TRBD1 | - | TRBJ2-7 | TRBV5-6 | TGTGCCAGCAGCTTAGACAGGGGAAAGCAGTACTTC | CASSLDRGKQYF
- | - | TRBJ2-5 | TRBV28 | TGTGCCAGCAGCTCCACGGCGGGCCTTGGGGAGACCCAGTACTTC | CASSSTAGLGETQYF
- | - | TRBJ1-1 | TRBV14 | TGTGCCAGCAGCCAAGATATCGGACAGAAGAACACTGAAGCTTTCTTT | CASSQDIGQKNTEAFF
- | - | TRBJ1-5 | TRBV12-3/TRBV12-4 | TGTGCCAGCAGGGAAAGACGGGATCAGCCCCAGCATTTT | CASRERRDQPQHF
TRBD2 | once | TRBJ2-7 | TRBV7-2 | TGTGCCAGCAGCTCCGGACTAGCGGGTGAGCAGTACTTC | CASSSGLAGEQYF
TRBD2 | - | TRBJ2-1 | TRBV5-1 | TGCGCCAGCAGTTTGGGGACTAGCGGGAATAATGAGCAGTTCTTC | CASSLGTSGNNEQFF
- | - | TRBJ2-1 | TRBV28 | TGTGCCAGCAGTTTGTTCAGGGAGCAGTTCTTC | CASSLFREQFF
- | few | TRBJ2-7 | TRBV21-1 | TGTGCCAGCAGCAAAAAATTAGGACAGGGGGGAGAGCAGTACTTC | CASSKKLGQGGEQYF
- | - | TRBJ2-7 | TRBV7-2 | TGTGCCAGCAGCTTAGCGGCGCCAGACTCTTCCTACGAGCAGTACTTC | CASSLAAPDSSYEQYF
TRBD1 | - | TRBJ2-5 | TRBV5-1 | TGCGCCAGCAGCTTGGCATGGGACAGGGTCCAAGAGACCCAGTACTTC | CASSLAWDRVQETQYF
TRBD1 | - | TRBJ1-5 | TRBV28 | TGTGCCAGCAGCTCTCCCGGGACAGGGCTCCAGCCCCAGCATTTT | CASSSPGTGLQPQHF
- | - | TRBJ2-7 | TRBV2 | TGTGCCAGCACCGACCGAGCGGCTCGTGGAACCTACGAGCAGTACTTC | CASTDRAARGTYEQYF
- | few | TRBJ1-2 | TRBV2 | TGTGCCAGCATCGAGGTCAGGGTTTGGGTAGGAGATGGCTACACCTTC | CASIEVRVWVGDGYTF
- | - | TRBJ1-6 | TRBV5-1 | TGCGCCAGCAGCTTGTGGTCAACTTATTCACCCCTCCACTTT | CASSLWSTYSPLHF
- | - | TRBJ1-4 | TRBV12-3/TRBV12-4 | TGTGCCAGCAGTATAACAACTAATGAAAAACTGTTTTTT | CASSITTNEKLFF
TRBD1 | - | TRBJ1-6 | TRBV7-9 | TGTGCCAGCAGCTTAATCGCGACAGGGCATTCACCCCTCCACTTT | CASSLIATGHSPLHF